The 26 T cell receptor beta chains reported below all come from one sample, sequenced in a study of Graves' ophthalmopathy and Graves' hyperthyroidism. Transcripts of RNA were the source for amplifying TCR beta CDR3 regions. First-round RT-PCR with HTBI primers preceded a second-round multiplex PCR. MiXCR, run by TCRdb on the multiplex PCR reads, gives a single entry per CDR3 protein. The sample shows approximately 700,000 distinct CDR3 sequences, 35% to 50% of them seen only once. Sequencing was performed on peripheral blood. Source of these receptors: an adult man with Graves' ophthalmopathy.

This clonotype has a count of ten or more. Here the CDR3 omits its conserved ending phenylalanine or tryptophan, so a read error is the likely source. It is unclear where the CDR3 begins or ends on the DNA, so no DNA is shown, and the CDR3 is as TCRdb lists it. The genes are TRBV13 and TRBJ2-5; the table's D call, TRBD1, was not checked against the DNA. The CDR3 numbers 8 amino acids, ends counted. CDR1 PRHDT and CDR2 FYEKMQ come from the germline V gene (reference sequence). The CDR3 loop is CAKGQNPG.

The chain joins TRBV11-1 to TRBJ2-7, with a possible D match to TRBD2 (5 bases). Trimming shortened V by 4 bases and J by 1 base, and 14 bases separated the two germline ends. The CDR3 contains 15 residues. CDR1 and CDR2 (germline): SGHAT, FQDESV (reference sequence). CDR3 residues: CASSSSRGVSYEQYF. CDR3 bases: TGTGCCAGCAGCTCCTCACGGGGAGTTTCCTACGAGCAGTACTTC.

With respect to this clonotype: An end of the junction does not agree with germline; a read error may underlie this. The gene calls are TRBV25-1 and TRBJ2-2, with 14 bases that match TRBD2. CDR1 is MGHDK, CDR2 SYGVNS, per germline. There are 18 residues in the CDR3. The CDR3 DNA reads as TGTGACAGCAGCCAAGGACTAGCGGGAGGACAGAACACCGGGGAGCTGTTTTTT. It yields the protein CDSSQGLAGGQNTGELFF.

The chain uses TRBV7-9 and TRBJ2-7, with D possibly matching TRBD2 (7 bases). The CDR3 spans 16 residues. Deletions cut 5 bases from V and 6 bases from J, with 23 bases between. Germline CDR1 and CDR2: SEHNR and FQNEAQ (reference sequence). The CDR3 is CASSPTGRGIEGEQYF. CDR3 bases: TGTGCCAGCAGCCCTACAGGGAGGGGGATTGAAGGCGAGCAGTACTTC.

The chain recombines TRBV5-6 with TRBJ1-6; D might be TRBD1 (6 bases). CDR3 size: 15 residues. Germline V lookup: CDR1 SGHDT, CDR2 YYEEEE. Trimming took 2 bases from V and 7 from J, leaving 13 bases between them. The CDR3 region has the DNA TGTGCCAGCAGCTTTACCGGGACACGAAATTCACCCCTCCACTTT. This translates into CASSFTGTRNSPLHF.

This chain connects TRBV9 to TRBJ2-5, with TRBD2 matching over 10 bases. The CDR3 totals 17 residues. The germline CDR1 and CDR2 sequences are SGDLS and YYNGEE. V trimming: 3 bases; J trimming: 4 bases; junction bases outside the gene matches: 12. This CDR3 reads CASSAQRVAGGGETQYF. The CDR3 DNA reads TGTGCCAGCAGCGCCCAGAGAGTAGCGGGAGGAGGAGAGACCCAGTACTTC.

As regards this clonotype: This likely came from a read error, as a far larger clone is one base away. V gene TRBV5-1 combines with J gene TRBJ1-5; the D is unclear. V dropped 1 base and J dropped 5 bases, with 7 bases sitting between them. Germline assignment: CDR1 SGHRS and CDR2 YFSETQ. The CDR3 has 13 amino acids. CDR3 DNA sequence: TGCGCCAGCAGCTTGCAGAGTGATCAGCCCCAGCATTTT. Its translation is CASSLQSDQPQHF.

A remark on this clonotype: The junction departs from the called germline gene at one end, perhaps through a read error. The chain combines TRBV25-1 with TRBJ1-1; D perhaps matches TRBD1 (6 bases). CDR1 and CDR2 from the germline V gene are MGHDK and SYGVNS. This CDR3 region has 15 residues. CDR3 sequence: CASSPQGMPNAEAFF. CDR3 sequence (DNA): TGTGCCAGCAGTCCTCAGGGGATGCCGAACGCTGAAGCTTTCTTT. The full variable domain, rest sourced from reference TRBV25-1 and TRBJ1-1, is EADIYQTPRYLVIGTGKKITLECSQTMGHDKMYWYQQDPGMELHLIHYSYGVNSTEKGDLSSESTVSRIRTEHFPLTLESARPSHTSQYLCASSPQGMPNAEAFFGQGTRLTVV.

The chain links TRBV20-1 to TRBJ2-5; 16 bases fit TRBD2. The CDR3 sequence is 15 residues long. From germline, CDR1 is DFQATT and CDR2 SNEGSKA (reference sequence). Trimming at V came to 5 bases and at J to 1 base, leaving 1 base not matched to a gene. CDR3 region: CSAGTSGRAQETQYF. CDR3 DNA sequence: TGCAGTGCTGGGACTAGCGGGAGGGCCCAAGAGACCCAGTACTTC.

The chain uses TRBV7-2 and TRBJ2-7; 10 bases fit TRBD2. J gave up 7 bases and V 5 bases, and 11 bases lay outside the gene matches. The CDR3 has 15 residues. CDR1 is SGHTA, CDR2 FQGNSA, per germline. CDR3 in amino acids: CASSPSSGSFREQYF. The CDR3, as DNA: TGTGCCAGCAGCCCCTCTAGCGGGAGTTTTCGGGAGCAGTACTTC.

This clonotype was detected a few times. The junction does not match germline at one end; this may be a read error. CDR3 DNA sequence: TGCAGTGCTAGAGATTCTGGGGATACCAAGGACAGGGTAAACTTC. It is translated as CSARDSGDTKDRVNF. The chain is built from TRBV20-1 and TRBJ1-2; TRBD1 matches at 8 bases. Germline V gene lookup returns CDR1 DFQATT and CDR2 SNEGSKA (reference sequence). The CDR3 length is 15 residues.

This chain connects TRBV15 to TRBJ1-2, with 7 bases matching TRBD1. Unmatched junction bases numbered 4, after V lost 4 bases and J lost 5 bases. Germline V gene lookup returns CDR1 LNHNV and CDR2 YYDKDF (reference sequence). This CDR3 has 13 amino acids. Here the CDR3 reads CATSMGTVYGYTF. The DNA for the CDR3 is TGTGCCACCAGCATGGGGACAGTTTATGGCTACACCTTC.

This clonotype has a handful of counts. The CDR3 DNA reads TGTGCCAGCACCGATAGCCGGGCAGCTGGGGCCAACGTCCTGACTTTC. Translation: CASTDSRAAGANVLTF. The gene calls are TRBV25-1 and TRBJ2-6; no definite D call. The germline gives CDR1 MGHDK, CDR2 SYGVNS. The germline V and J ends were trimmed by 7 bases and 2 bases, with 15 bases remaining between them. This CDR3 region has 16 residues.

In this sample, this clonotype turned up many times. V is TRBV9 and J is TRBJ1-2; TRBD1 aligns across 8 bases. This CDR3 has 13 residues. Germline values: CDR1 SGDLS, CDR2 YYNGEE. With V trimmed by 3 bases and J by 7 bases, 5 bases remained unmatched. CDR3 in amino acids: CASSGQGWGGYTF. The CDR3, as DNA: TGTGCCAGCAGCGGACAGGGGTGGGGTGGCTACACCTTC.

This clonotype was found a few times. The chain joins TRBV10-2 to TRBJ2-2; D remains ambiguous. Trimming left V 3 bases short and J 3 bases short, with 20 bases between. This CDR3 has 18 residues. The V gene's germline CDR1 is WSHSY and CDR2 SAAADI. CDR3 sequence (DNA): TGCGCCAGCAGTGAAGGTCCTCTCTATTCAATGGACACCGGGGAGCTGTTTTTT. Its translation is CASSEGPLYSMDTGELFF.

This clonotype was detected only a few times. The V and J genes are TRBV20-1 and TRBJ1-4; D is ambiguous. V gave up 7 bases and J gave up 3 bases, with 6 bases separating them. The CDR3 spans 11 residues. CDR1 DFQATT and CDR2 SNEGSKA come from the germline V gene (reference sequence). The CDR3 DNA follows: TGCAGTGGCCAATCTAATGAAAAACTGTTTTTT. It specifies CSGQSNEKLFF.

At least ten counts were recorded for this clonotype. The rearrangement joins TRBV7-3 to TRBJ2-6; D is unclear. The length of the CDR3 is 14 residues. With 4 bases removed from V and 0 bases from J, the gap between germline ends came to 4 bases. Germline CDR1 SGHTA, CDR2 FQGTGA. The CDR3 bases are TGTGCCAGCAGCTCTAACTCTGGGGCCAACGTCCTGACTTTC. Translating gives CASSSNSGANVLTF.

This chain's CDR3 is CASSIGTSAYEQYF. CDR3 DNA: TGTGCCAGCTCCATCGGGACTAGCGCCTACGAGCAGTACTTC. The rearrangement links TRBV6-6 to TRBJ2-7; TRBD2 aligns across 10 bases. V gave up 8 bases and J gave up 2 bases; unmatched junction bases: 6. The germline V gene encodes CDR1 MNHNY and CDR2 SVGAGI (reference sequence). The CDR3 runs 14 residues.

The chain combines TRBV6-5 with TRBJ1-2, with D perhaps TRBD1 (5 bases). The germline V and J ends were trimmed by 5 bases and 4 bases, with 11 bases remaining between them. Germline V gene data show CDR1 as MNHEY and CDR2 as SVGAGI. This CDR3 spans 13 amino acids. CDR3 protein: CASSGRGTYGYTF. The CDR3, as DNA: TGTGCCAGCAGTGGACGGGGGACCTATGGCTACACCTTC.

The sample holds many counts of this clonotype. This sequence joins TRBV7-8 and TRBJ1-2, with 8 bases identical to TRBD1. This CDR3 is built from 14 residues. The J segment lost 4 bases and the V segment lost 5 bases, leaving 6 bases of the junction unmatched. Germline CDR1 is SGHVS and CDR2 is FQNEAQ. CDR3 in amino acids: CASSPRQGRYGYTF. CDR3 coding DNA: TGTGCCAGCAGCCCGAGACAGGGGCGCTATGGCTACACCTTC.

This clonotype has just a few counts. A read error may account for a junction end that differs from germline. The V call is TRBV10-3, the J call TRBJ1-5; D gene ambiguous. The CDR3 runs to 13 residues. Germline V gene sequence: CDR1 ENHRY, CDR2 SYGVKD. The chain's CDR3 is CASSYSWTQPQHF. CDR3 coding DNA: TGTGCCAGCAGTTACTCGTGGACGCAGCCCCAGCATTTT.

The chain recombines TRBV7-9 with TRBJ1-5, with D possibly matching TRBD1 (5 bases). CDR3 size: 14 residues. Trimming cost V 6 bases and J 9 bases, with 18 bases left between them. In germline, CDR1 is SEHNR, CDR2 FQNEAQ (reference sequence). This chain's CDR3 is CASSVGPQASPQHF. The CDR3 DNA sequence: TGTGCCAGCAGTGTGGGGCCCCAGGCATCGCCCCAGCATTTT. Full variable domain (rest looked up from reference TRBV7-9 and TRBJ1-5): DTGVSQNPRHKITKRGQNVTFRCDPISEHNRLYWYRQTLGQGPEFLTYFQNEAQLEKSRLLSDRFSAERPKGSFSTLEIQRTEQGDSAMYLCASSVGPQASPQHFGDGTRLSIL.

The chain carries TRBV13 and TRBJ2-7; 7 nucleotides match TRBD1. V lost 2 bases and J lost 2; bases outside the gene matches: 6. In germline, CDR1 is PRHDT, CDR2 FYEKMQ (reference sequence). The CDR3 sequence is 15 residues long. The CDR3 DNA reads TGTGCCAGCAGCTTATTTCGGGACAGAGCCTACGAGCAGTACTTC. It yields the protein CASSLFRDRAYEQYF.

The CDR3 nucleotides are TGCAGCCTCCGGACTCTTGATGGCTACACCTTC. It encodes CSLRTLDGYTF. V usage is TRBV29-1 and J usage is TRBJ1-2; D is unclear. Trimming took 8 bases from V and 6 from J, leaving 13 bases between them. This CDR3 spans 11 amino acids. Germline-derived CDR1 and CDR2 are SQVTM and ANQGSEA.

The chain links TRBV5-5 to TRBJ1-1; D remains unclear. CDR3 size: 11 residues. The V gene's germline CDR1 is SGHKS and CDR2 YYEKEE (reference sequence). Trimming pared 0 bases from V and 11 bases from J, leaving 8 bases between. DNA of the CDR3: TGTGCCAGCAGCTTGGGGGTGGGGGCTTTCTTT. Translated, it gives CASSLGVGAFF.

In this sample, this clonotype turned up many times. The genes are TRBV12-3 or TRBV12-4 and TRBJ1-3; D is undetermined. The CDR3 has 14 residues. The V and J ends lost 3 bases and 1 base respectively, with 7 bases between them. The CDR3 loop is CASSFSGSGNTIYF. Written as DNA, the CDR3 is TGTGCCAGCAGTTTTAGCGGGTCTGGAAACACCATATATTTT.